The 4 T cell receptor beta chains in this list originate from one sample, sequenced in a study of cytomegalovirus exposure and HLA in healthy donors. PCR primers comprised 60 Vbeta and 13 Jbeta primers. Assay used: immunoSEQ multiplex PCR; TCRdb lists only in-frame clones, some missing. The table shows over 150,000 clones, with about 90% occurring only once. Sequencing was carried out using PBMCs. All receptors come from a girl less than two years old in good health and CMV-seronegative.

The chain links TRBV30 to TRBJ2-1, with D hard to call. CDR1 is GTSNPN, CDR2 SVGIG, per germline (reference sequence). The length of the CDR3 is 13 residues. The ends were cut back, 0 bases at V and 12 bases at J, with 15 bases in the middle. In nucleotides, the CDR3 is TGTGCCTGGAGTGTCGGTGGGCTTATGCGGCAGTTCTTC. Protein: CAWSVGGLMRQFF.

In DNA, the CDR3 is TGTGCCAGCAGCTTGAGCGGGAGCAGCACAGATACGCAGTATTTT. It codes for CASSLSGSSTDTQYF. J is TRBJ2-3 and V is TRBV5-4; 8 positions match TRBD2. The CDR3 covers 15 residues. The V segment lost 1 base and the J segment 0 bases; nucleotides outside the gene matches: 1. CDR1 and CDR2 (germline): SGHNT, YYREEE (reference sequence).

The genes are TRBV25-1 and TRBJ2-1; D unclear. This CDR3 is built from 10 residues. Trimming took off 6 bases at V and 6 bases at J, with 3 bases between the two ends. CDR1 and CDR2 from the germline V gene are MGHDK and SYGVNS. The CDR3 DNA sequence: TGTGCCAGCAGAGCCAATGAGCAGTTCTTC. Its translation is CASRANEQFF.

The V gene is TRBV9, the J gene TRBJ1-2; no clear D. V lost 0 bases, J lost 5 bases, and 8 bases lay in between. CDR1 SGDLS and CDR2 YYNGEE come from the germline V gene. There are 13 residues in the CDR3. CDR3 nucleotides: TGTGCCAGCAGCGTAGGCAGGTTTTATGGCTACACCTTC. It is translated as CASSVGRFYGYTF.